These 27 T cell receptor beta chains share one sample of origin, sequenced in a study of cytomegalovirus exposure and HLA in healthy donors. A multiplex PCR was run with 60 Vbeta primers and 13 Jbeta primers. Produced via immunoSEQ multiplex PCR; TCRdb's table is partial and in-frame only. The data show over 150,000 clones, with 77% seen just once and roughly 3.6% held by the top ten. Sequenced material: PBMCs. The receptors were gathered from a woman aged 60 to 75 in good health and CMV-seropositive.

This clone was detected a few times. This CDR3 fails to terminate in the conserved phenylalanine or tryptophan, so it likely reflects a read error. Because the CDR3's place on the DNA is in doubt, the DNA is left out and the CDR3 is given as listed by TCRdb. The CDR3 loop is CASSLRSRC. The V call is TRBV11-2, the J call TRBJ1-4; the listed D gene, TRBD1, was not tested against the DNA. From its first to its last residue, the CDR3 has 9 amino acids. Germline lookup yields CDR1 SGHAT and CDR2 FQNNGV.

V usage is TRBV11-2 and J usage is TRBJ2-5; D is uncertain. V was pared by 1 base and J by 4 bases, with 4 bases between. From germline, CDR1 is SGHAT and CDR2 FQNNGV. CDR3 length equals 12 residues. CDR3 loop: CASSLGRETQYF. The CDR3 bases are TGTGCCAGCAGCTTAGGTAGAGAGACCCAGTACTTC.

For the CDR3, the DNA is TGTGCCACCAGCAGAGATAGCGCCACCGGGGAGCTGTTTTTT. Protein sequence: CATSRDSATGELFF. The chain combines TRBV15 with TRBJ2-2; TRBD2 might be the D (5 bases). Germline CDR1 LNHNV, CDR2 YYDKDF (reference sequence). This CDR3 spans 14 amino acids. V lost 0 bases, J lost 4 bases, and 6 bases lay in between.

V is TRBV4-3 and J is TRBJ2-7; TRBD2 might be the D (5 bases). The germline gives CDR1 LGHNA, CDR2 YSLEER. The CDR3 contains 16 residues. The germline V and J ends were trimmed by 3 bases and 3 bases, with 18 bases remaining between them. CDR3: CASSHYKLGVNYEQYF. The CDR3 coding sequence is TGCGCCAGCAGCCATTACAAGTTGGGAGTCAACTACGAGCAGTACTTC.

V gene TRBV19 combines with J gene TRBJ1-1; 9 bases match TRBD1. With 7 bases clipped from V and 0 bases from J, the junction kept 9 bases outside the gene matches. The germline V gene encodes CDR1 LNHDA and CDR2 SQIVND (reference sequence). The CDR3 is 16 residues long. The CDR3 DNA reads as TGTGCCAGTACCATGGGGGGGGACAGGGTGAACACTGAAGCTTTCTTT. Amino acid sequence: CASTMGGDRVNTEAFF.

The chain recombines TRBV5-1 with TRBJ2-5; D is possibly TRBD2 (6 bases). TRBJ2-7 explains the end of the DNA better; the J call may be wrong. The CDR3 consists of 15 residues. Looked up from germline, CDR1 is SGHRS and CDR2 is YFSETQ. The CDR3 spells CASSLEGQGPYEQYF. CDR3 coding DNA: TGCGCCAGCAGCCTGGAGGGCCAGGGCCCCTACGAGCAGTACTTC.

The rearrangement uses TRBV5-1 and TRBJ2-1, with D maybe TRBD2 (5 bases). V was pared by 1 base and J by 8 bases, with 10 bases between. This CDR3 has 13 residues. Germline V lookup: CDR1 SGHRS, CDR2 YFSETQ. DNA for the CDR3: TGCGCCAGCAGCTTGTGGGGTAGCGATGAGCAGTTCTTC. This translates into CASSLWGSDEQFF.

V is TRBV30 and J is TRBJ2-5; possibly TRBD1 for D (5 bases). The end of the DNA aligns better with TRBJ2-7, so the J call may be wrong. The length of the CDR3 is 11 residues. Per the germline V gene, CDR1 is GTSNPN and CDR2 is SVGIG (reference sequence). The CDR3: CAWGAQYEQYF. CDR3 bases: TGTGCCTGGGGGGCTCAGTACGAGCAGTACTTC.

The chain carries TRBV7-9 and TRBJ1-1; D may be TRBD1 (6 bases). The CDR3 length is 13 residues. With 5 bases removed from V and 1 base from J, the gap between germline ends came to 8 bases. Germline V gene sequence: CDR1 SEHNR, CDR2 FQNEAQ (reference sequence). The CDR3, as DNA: TGTGCCAGCAGCAAGACAGGGAACACTGAAGCTTTCTTT. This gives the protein CASSKTGNTEAFF.

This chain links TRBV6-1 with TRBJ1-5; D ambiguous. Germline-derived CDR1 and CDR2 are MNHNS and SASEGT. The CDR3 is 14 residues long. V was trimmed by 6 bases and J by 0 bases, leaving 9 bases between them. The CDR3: CASRVGPSNQPQHF. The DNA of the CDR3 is TGTGCCAGCAGGGTTGGGCCTAGCAATCAGCCCCAGCATTTT.

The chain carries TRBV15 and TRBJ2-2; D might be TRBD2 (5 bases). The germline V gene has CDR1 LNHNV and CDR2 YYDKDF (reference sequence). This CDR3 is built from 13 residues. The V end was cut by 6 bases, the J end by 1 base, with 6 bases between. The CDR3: CATREGNTGELFF. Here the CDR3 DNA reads TGTGCCACCAGAGAGGGGAACACCGGGGAGCTGTTTTTT. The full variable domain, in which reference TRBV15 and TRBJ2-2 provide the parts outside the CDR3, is DAMVIQNPRYQVTQFGKPVTLSCSQTLNHNVMYWYQQKSSQAPKLLFHYYDKDFNNEADTPDNFQSRRPNTSFCFLDIRSPGLGDTAMYLCATREGNTGELFFGEGSRLTVL.

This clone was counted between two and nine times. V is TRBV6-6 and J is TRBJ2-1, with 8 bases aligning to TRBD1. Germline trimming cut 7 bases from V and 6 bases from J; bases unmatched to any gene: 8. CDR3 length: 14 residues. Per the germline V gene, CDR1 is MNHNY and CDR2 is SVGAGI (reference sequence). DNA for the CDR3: TGTGCCAGCAAGCCGGGACAGGCATTCAATGAGCAGTTCTTC. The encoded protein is CASKPGQAFNEQFF.

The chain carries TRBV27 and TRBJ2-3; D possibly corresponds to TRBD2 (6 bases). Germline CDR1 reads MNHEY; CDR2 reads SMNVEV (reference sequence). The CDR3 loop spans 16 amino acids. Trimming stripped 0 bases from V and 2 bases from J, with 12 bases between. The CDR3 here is CASSLSGGAHTDTQYF. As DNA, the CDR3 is TGTGCCAGCAGTTTATCCGGCGGGGCACACACAGATACGCAGTATTTT.

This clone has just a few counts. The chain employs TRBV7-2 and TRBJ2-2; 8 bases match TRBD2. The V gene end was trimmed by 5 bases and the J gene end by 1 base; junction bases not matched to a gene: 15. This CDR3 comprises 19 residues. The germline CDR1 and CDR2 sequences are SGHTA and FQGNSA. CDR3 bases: TGTGCCAGCAGCCCAATGCGGGGGGCGAATCACTGGAACACCGGGGAGCTGTTTTTT. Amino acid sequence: CASSPMRGANHWNTGELFF.

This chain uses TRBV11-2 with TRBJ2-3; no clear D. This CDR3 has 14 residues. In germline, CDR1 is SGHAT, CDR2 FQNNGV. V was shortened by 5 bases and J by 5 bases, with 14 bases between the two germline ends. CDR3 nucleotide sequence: TGTGCCAGCAGCCCTATGTGGCGGCGAGATACGCAGTATTTT. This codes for CASSPMWRRDTQYF.

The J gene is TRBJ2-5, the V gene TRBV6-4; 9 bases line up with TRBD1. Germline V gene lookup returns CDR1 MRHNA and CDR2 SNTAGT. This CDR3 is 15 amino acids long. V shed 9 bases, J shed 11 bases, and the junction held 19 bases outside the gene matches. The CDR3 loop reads CARLFPGQGFGEQYF. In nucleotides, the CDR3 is TGTGCCAGACTGTTCCCGGGACAGGGCTTTGGAGAGCAGTACTTC.

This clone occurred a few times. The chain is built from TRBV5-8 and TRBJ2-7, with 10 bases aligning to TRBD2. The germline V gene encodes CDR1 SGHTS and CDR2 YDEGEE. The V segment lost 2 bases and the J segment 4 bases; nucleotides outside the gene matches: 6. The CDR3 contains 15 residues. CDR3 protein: CASSLGLADYYEQYF. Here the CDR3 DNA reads TGTGCCAGCAGCTTAGGACTAGCGGATTATTACGAGCAGTACTTC.

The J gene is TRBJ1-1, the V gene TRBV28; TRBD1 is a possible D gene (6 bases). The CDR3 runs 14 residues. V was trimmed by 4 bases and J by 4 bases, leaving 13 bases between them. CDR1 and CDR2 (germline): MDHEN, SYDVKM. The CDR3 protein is CASSSPGQSTEAFF. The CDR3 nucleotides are TGTGCCAGCAGTTCACCTGGACAGTCCACTGAAGCTTTCTTT.

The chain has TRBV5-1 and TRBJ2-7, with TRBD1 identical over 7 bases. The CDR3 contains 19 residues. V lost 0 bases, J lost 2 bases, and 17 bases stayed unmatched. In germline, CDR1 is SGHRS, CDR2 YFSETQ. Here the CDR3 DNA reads TGCGCCAGCAGCTTGGCCTCGACAGGGAGACCAGGGAGTCCCTACGAGCAGTACTTC. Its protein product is CASSLASTGRPGSPYEQYF.

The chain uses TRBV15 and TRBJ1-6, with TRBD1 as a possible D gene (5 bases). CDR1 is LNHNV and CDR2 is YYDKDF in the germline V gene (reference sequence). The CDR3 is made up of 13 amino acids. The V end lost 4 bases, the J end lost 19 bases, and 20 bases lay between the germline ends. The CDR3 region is CATSMTVTNSPHF. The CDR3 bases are TGTGCCACCAGCATGACAGTTACGAACTCTCCTCACTTT. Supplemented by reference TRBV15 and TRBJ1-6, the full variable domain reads DAMVIQNPRYQVTQFGKPVTLSCSQTLNHNVMYWYQQKSSQAPKLLFHYYDKDFNNEADTPDNFQSRRPNTSFCFLDIRSPGLGDTAMYLCATSMTVTNSPHFGNGTRLTVT.

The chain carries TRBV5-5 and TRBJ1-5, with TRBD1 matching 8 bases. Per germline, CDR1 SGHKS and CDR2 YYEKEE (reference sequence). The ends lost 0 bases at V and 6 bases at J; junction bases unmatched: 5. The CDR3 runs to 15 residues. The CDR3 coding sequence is TGTGCCAGCAGCTTGGCCGAGACAGGGGTTCAGCCCCAGCATTTT. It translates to CASSLAETGVQPQHF.

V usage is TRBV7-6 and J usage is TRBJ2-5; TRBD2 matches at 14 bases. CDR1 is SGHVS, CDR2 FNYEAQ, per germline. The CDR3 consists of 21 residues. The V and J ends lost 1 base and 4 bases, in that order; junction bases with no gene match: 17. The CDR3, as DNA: TGTGCCAGCAGCTTAGTGCCGGGACTAGCGGGGGTGAAGTCCATACCAGAGACCCAGTACTTC. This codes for CASSLVPGLAGVKSIPETQYF.

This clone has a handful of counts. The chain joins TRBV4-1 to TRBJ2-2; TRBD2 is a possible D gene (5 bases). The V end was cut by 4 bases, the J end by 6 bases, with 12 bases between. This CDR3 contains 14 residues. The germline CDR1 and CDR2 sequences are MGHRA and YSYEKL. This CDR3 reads CASSRGRGSGELFF. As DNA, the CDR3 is TGCGCCAGCAGCCGCGGAAGAGGGTCCGGGGAGCTGTTTTTT.

Here the CDR3 DNA reads TGTGCCAGCAGTTTCCGGACAGTAACAAGCGAGCAGTACTTC. Translating gives CASSFRTVTSEQYF. The genes are TRBV28 and TRBJ2-7; D might be TRBD1 (6 bases). Germline CDR1 and CDR2: MDHEN and SYDVKM. This CDR3 spans 14 amino acids. V lost 3 bases, J lost 6 bases, and 15 bases lay in between.

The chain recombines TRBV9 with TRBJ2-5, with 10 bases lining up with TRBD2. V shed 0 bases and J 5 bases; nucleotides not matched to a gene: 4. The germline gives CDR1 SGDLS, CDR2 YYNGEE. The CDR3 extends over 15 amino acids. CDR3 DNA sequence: TGTGCCAGCAGCGTAGGAGGAGCGGGGGGGGAGACCCAGTACTTC. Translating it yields CASSVGGAGGETQYF. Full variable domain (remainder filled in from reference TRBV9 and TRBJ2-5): DSGVTQTPKHLITATGQRVTLRCSPRSGDLSVYWYQQSLDQGLQFLIQYYNGEERAKGNILERFSAQQFPDLHSELNLSSLELGDSALYFCASSVGGAGGETQYFGPGTRLLVL.

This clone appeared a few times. In nucleotides, the CDR3 is TGTGCCATCAACCCGAACTCGAACACCGGGGAGCTGTTTTTT. It specifies CAINPNSNTGELFF. The chain combines TRBV10-3 with TRBJ2-2; D not resolved. CDR1 and CDR2 (germline): ENHRY, SYGVKD. The V end lost 7 bases, the J end lost 0 bases, and 9 bases lay between the germline ends. The CDR3 spans 14 residues.

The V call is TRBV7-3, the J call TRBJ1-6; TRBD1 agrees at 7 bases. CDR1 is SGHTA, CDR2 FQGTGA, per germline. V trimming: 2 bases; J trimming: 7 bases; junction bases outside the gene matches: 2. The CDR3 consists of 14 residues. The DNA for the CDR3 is TGTGCCAGCAGCTTAGGGACAGTAAATTCACCCCTCCACTTT. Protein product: CASSLGTVNSPLHF.